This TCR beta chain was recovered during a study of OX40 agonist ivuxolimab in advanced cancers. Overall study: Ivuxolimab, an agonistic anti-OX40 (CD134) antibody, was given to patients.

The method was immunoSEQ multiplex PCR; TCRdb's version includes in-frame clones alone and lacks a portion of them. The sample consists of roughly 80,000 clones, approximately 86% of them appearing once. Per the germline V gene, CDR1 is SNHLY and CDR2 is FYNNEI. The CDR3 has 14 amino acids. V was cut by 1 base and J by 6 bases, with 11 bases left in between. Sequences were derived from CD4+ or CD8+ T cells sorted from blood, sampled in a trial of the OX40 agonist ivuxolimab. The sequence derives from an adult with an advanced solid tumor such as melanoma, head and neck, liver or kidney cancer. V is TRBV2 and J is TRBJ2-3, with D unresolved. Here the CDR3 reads CASSEEKGWDTQYF. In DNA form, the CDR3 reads TGTGCCAGCAGTGAAGAGAAGGGTTGGGATACGCAGTATTTT.